Ten or more counts support the clone carrying this T cell receptor (beta chain). CDR1 and CDR2 (germline): SGHTS, YDEGEE. Trimming left V 5 bases short and J 1 base short, with 13 bases between. The CDR3 covers 15 residues. This specimen belongs to a study of neurological immune-mediated disorders. Each CDR3 protein gets one entry after TCRdb re-called the 5' RACE reads with MiXCR. The sample shows tens of thousands of distinct CDR3 sequences, 15% to 20% of them seen only once. Sequenced sample: PBMCs. The clonotype originates from a middle-aged woman in good health. The gene calls are TRBV5-8 and TRBJ2-1; the D gene is possibly TRBD2 (6 bases). The CDR3 DNA is TGTGCCAGCAGTACCGGGACTTCATCCTACAATGAGCAGTTCTTC. Amino acid sequence: CASSTGTSSYNEQFF.